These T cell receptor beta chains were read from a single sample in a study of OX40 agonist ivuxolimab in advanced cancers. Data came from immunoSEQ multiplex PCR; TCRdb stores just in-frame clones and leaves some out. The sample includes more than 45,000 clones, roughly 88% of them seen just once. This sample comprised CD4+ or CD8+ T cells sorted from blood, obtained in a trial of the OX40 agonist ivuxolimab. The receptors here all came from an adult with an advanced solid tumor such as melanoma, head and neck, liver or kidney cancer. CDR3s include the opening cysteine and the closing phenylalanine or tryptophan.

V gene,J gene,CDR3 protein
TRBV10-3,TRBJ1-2,CAISGQTGAKGYTF
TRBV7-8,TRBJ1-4,CASSQRQNFNEKLFF
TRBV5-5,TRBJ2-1,CASSSLGRAGNEQFF
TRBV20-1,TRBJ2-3,CSALGGTQYF
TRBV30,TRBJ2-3,CAWSSQGADTQYF
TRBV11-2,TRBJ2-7,CASSLNRGPYEQYF
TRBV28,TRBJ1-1,CATMWNTEAFF
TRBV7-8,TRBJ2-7,CASSWDNYEQYF
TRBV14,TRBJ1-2,CASSPQTGEGGYGYTF
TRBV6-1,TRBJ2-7,CASSEAWDSRYEQYF
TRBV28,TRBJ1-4,CASTTGQGNEKLFF
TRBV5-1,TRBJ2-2,CASSLDRLGGGELFF
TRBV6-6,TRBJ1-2,CASSFQLTLTDGYTF
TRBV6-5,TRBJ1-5,CASRRDYYSNQPQHF
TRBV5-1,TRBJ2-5,CASSLVGKGGETQYF
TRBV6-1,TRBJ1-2,CASSEAQLGGVYGYTF
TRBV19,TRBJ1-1,CASTTPGSSRNTEAFF
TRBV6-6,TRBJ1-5,CASRPTTGLSNQPQHF
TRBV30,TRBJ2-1,CAWSEGTSGNNEQFF
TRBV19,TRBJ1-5,CASSIPQVSRGQPQHF
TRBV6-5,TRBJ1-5,CASSGGIANQPQHF
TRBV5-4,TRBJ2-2,CASRTPGQSTGELFF
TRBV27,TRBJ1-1,CASSLRSGQTEAFF
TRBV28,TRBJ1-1,CASSLDGTGAFF
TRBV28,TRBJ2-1,CASSLGQGPWTYNEQFF
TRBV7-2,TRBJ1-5,CASSSGTGHQPQHF